These T cell receptor beta chains were read from a single sample in a study of blood T cell repertoires in COVID-19. Sequenced by immunoSEQ multiplex PCR; TCRdb stores in-frame clones only, minus some. The table records about 80,000 clones, roughly four fifths of them present only once. Material for sequencing was peripheral blood. These receptors came from a man between 70 and 80 years old with active or convalescent COVID-19. Both conserved end residues are part of each CDR3. Fields, in order: clone size, J gene, D gene, V gene, CDR3 protein, CDR3 DNA. A D gene is named only where the DNA matches it firmly. Some rows mark clone size as missing; the rest say once, few, many or name a class of expanded clone.

- | TRBJ2-1 | - | TRBV21-1 | CASSKAIKRGSNEQFF | TGTGCCAGCAGCAAAGCCATCAAGCGGGGATCCAATGAGCAGTTCTTC
- | TRBJ2-1 | - | TRBV2 | CASSLTGLLGFDEQFF | TGTGCCAGCAGCTTAACGGGGTTATTAGGGTTCGATGAGCAGTTCTTC
few | TRBJ2-5 | - | TRBV2 | CASSPGETQYF | TGTGCCAGCAGCCCCGGTGAGACCCAGTACTTC
- | TRBJ2-2 | - | TRBV6-1 | CASSELVASGELFF | TGTGCCAGCAGTGAACTGGTGGCATCCGGGGAGCTGTTTTTT
- | TRBJ2-5 | - | TRBV9 | CASSGGHRGETQYF | TGTGCCAGCAGCGGGGGTCACCGAGGGGAGACCCAGTACTTC
- | TRBJ2-2 | TRBD2 | TRBV10-3 | CANRAGGLTGELFF | TGTGCCAACAGAGCGGGGGGGCTAACCGGGGAGCTGTTTTTT
- | TRBJ2-1 | TRBD2 | TRBV6-1 | CASSEALAGGTNEQFF | TGTGCCAGCAGTGAAGCGCTCGCGGGGGGTACCAATGAGCAGTTCTTC
- | TRBJ1-6 | - | TRBV30 | CAWSVRWGVSPNSPLHF | TGTGCCTGGAGTGTACGTTGGGGGGTCAGCCCGAATTCACCCCTCCACTTT
once | TRBJ1-2 | TRBD1 | TRBV28 | CASSEGQGYGYTF | TGTGCCAGCAGTGAGGGACAGGGGTATGGCTACACCTTC
few | TRBJ1-1 | TRBD1 | TRBV7-9 | CASSFGTVNTEAFF | TGTGCCAGCAGCTTCGGGACAGTCAACACTGAAGCTTTCTTT
- | TRBJ1-1 | - | TRBV2 | CASSEARTEAFF | TGTGCCAGCAGTGAGGCCAGGACTGAAGCTTTCTTT
- | TRBJ2-1 | TRBD2 | TRBV7-9 | CASSRMTSREQFF | TGTGCCAGCAGTAGAATGACTAGCCGTGAGCAGTTCTTC
- | TRBJ2-7 | TRBD1 | TRBV12-5 | CASAKQTGTGSYEQYF | TGTGCTAGTGCAAAACAAACCGGGACAGGGTCCTACGAGCAGTACTTC
- | TRBJ1-4 | - | TRBV2 | CASSVQGGFGDEKLFF | TGTGCCAGCAGTGTACAGGGAGGGTTCGGGGATGAAAAACTGTTTTTT
- | TRBJ2-5 | - | TRBV18 | CASSPGAGRETQYF | TGTGCCAGCTCACCAGGAGCCGGTCGGGAGACCCAGTACTTC
- | TRBJ2-1 | - | TRBV5-1 | CASSSRGPPGEQFF | TGCGCCAGCAGCTCAAGGGGCCCCCCAGGGGAGCAGTTCTTC
- | TRBJ2-5 | - | TRBV12-5 | CASWGGEETQYF | TGTGCTAGCTGGGGAGGAGAAGAGACCCAGTACTTC
- | TRBJ1-2 | TRBD1 | TRBV10-3 | CAANSDREGYTF | TGTGCCGCAAATTCCGACAGGGAGGGCTACACCTTC
- | TRBJ2-1 | TRBD1 | TRBV5-1 | CASSDPGDREQFF | TGCGCCAGCAGCGATCCCGGGGACAGGGAGCAGTTCTTC
few | TRBJ2-2 | - | TRBV5-4 | CASSPPGSEGTGELFF | TGTGCCAGCAGCCCCCCTGGATCGGAGGGGACCGGGGAGCTGTTTTTT
- | TRBJ1-2 | TRBD1 | TRBV7-9 | CASSSQGADGYTF | TGTGCCAGCAGCTCACAGGGGGCCGATGGCTACACCTTC
- | TRBJ1-1 | - | TRBV7-3 | CASSFDPGLGTEAFF | TGTGCCAGCAGCTTTGACCCGGGGTTGGGCACTGAAGCTTTCTTT
few | TRBJ1-1 | - | TRBV6-2/TRBV6-3 | CASSYSLIEAFF | TGTGCCAGCAGTTATTCTCTAATAGAAGCTTTCTTT
- | TRBJ1-1 | - | TRBV28 | CASNTGSVKAFF | TGTGCCAGCAATACAGGGAGTGTCAAAGCTTTCTTT
few | TRBJ2-3 | TRBD1 | TRBV5-6 | CASSLSGQGPYTDTQYF | TGTGCCAGCAGCTTGTCGGGACAGGGTCCCTACACAGATACGCAGTATTTT
- | TRBJ1-5 | - | TRBV2 | CASSVTNNQPQHF | TGTGCCAGCAGTGTGACTAACAATCAGCCCCAGCATTTT
- | TRBJ1-2 | - | TRBV29-1 | CSDSKPDNYGYTF | TGCAGCGACTCAAAGCCCGATAACTATGGCTACACCTTC
- | TRBJ1-5 | - | TRBV12-3/TRBV12-4 | CASSLERGQPQHF | TGTGCCAGCAGTTTAGAGAGAGGGCAGCCCCAGCATTTT
- | TRBJ1-1 | TRBD1 | TRBV5-1 | CASSLGGQGRGAFF | TGCGCCAGCAGCTTGGGAGGACAGGGGCGAGGGGCTTTCTTT
- | TRBJ1-6 | - | TRBV6-5 | CASSPGLKSPLHF | TGTGCCAGCAGTCCCGGGTTAAAGTCACCCCTCCACTTT
- | TRBJ2-1 | TRBD1 | TRBV13 | CASSPPRDRGWDEQFF | TGTGCCAGCAGCCCTCCCCGGGACAGGGGGTGGGATGAGCAGTTCTTC